This T cell receptor beta chain stems from a study of blood T cell repertoires in COVID-19. For the study at large: The United States, Italy and Spain supplied acute and convalescent COVID-19 samples. T cells, B-cell-depleted T cells, or PBMCs provided the cDNA or gDNA that served as material.

The ends lost 6 bases at V and 8 bases at J; junction bases unmatched: 12. The CDR3 has 15 residues. Germline CDR1 is MNHEY and CDR2 is SVGAGI. In the original analysis: Cell counts per sample came from amplifying reference gene primers. Sequenced by immunoSEQ multiplex PCR; TCRdb stores in-frame clones only, minus some. V, J and clone size are those of that table, while D and trimming were read from the DNA. The table records 40,000 to 55,000 clones, roughly 84% of them present only once. This chain uses TRBV6-5 with TRBJ1-4; the match to TRBD1 covers 7 bases. Sequenced material: peripheral blood. The receptor was isolated from a man aged 45-65 years with active COVID-19. The CDR3 nucleotides are TGTGCCAGCAGGACCGACGAGGGGGCCGGGGAAAAACTGTTTTTT. This codes for CASRTDEGAGEKLFF.